One T cell receptor beta chain is described in this entry. This specimen comes from a study of technical replicates of blood from a handful of donors. Generated by immunoSEQ multiplex PCR, the TCRdb table keeps only in-frame clones and is missing some. The sample shows 65,000 to 90,000 clones, about 90% of them seen only once. With 3 bases clipped from V and 5 bases from J, the junction kept 6 bases outside the gene matches. CDR3 length: 14 amino acids. CDR1 is SGDLS and CDR2 is YYNGEE in the germline V gene. This clonotype originated in a human donor in good health. This chain joins TRBV9 and TRBJ1-1; TRBD1 matches at 8 bases. The material sequenced was T cells isolated from PBMCs. CDR3 region: CASSATGASTEAFF. DNA of the CDR3: TGTGCCAGCAGCGCGACAGGGGCGTCGACTGAAGCTTTCTTT.